The rows below give T cell receptor beta chains drawn from one sample of a study of cytomegalovirus exposure and HLA in healthy donors. Generated by immunoSEQ multiplex PCR, the TCRdb table keeps only in-frame clones and is missing some. The sample includes some 150,000 clones, about three quarters of them seen just once. What was sequenced was PBMCs. The receptors derive from a woman aged 25 to 39 in good health and CMV-seronegative. The CDR3 runs from the conserved cysteine through the conserved F or W. D genes are given only for firm matches. Size is stated for part of the rows, as once, few or many counts, or as a class when the clone is expanded.

V: TRBV9; J: TRBJ2-1; D: -; size: -; DNA: TGTGCCAGCAGCCCATACTCGGGACTCTACAATGAGCAGTTCTTC; CDR3: CASSPYSGLYNEQFF
V: TRBV9; J: TRBJ2-7; D: -; size: -; DNA: TGTGCCAGCAGCGTAGTGAGGGGAGGACAGGACAAACAGTATCCTTACGAGCAGTACTTC; CDR3: CASSVVRGGQDKQYPYEQYF
V: TRBV28; J: TRBJ1-2; D: -; size: -; DNA: TGTGCCAGCAGTTTTGGCTTGGGGGGCTATGGCTACACCTTC; CDR3: CASSFGLGGYGYTF
V: TRBV9; J: TRBJ1-4; D: TRBD1; size: -; DNA: TGTGCCAGCAGCGTAGAGGGAGGGACAGGGGGAAAACTGTTTTTT; CDR3: CASSVEGGTGGKLFF
V: TRBV28; J: TRBJ1-6; D: TRBD1; size: -; DNA: TGTGCCAGCACACAGGGACAGAGTACCTGGAGCTCCTATAATTCACCCCTCCACTTT; CDR3: CASTQGQSTWSSYNSPLHF
V: TRBV5-1; J: TRBJ2-1; D: -; size: few; DNA: TGCGCCAGCAGCTTGGCCGCGGAGAGCTCCTACAATGAGCAGTTCTTC; CDR3: CASSLAAESSYNEQFF
V: TRBV19; J: TRBJ1-1; D: -; size: -; DNA: TGTGCCAGTAGTATGGACCCACAGGGAGCTTTCTTT; CDR3: CASSMDPQGAFF
V: TRBV30; J: TRBJ1-2; D: -; size: -; DNA: TGTGCCTGGAGAACAGGTTTCATCTATGGCTACACCTTC; CDR3: CAWRTGFIYGYTF
V: TRBV9; J: TRBJ2-7; D: -; size: once; DNA: TGTGCCAGCAGCGTACAGGGCGAGCAGTACTTC; CDR3: CASSVQGEQYF
V: TRBV7-2; J: TRBJ1-4; D: -; size: -; DNA: TGTGCCAGCAGCTTAGCCGGAGGTGATGAAAAACTGTTTTTT; CDR3: CASSLAGGDEKLFF
V: TRBV7-3; J: TRBJ2-2; D: -; size: -; DNA: TGTGCCAGCAGCTTTAGAGGCGGCGGGGAGCTGTTTTTT; CDR3: CASSFRGGGELFF
V: TRBV4-1; J: TRBJ1-1; D: TRBD1; size: -; DNA: TGCGCCAGCAGCCAAGTGGGACAGGGGAGGACTGAAGCTTTCTTT; CDR3: CASSQVGQGRTEAFF
V: TRBV4-1; J: TRBJ2-3; D: TRBD2; size: -; DNA: TGCGCCAGCAGCCAAAGCGGACTAGCGGGGGGCACAGATACGCAGTATTTT; CDR3: CASSQSGLAGGTDTQYF